This T cell receptor (beta chain) was obtained from a study of control samples from healthy donors and cancer patients. Looked up from germline, CDR1 is LGHDT and CDR2 is YNNKEL (reference sequence). J was trimmed by 2 bases and V by 4 bases; bases with no gene match: 8. The CDR3 is 16 residues long. Using immunoSEQ multiplex PCR, the repertoire was profiled, and TCRdb retains in-frame clones only, with some absent. This repertoire shows around 74,000 clones, roughly 92% found once; its top ten account for 5% to 6%. This clone has a single count. The chain has TRBV3-1 (or the pseudogene TRBV3-2) and TRBJ2-1, with 7 bases fitting TRBD2. The TCR originated in a woman aged 55-70 years in good health. Sample: blood. Here the CDR3 reads CASSPQGLQTYNEQFF. CDR3 sequence (DNA): TGTGCCAGCAGCCCGCAGGGACTACAAACCTACAATGAGCAGTTCTTC.